This T cell receptor beta chain comes out of a study of blood T cells in healthy people across ages. Germline V lookup: CDR1 MNHEY, CDR2 SMNVEV (reference sequence). After removal of 8 bases from V and 3 bases from J, the junction contained 4 bases not matched to a gene. This CDR3 has 13 residues. It was with a sample-barcoded 5' primer and a J-beta primer mix that a second PCR of about 6 to 11 cycles was run. MiXCR was run by TCRdb on the 5' RACE reads, yielding one entry per CDR3 protein. This sample yields hundreds of thousands of distinct CDR3 sequences, of which about 25% are seen a single time; 7.5% to 9% belongs to the top ten. This same sample was also taken into another study, of T cells of mothers and their children.

The rearrangement links TRBV27 to TRBJ2-7; TRBD2 agrees at 10 bases. Sample: blood. This sequence originates from a boy aged 10-17 years in good health. The CDR3 region has the DNA TGTGCCAGCCGGACTAGCGGAAACTACGAGCAGTACTTC. This codes for CASRTSGNYEQYF.